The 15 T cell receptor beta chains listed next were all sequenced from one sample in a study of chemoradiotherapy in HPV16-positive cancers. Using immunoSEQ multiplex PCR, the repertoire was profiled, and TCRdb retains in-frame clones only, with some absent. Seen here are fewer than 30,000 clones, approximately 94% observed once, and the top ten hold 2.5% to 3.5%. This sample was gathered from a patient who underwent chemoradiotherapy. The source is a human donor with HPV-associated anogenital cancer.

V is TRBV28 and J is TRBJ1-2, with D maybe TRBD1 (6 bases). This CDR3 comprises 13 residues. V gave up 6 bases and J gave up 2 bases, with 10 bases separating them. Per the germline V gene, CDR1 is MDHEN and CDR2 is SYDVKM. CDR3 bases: TGTGCCAGCAGCTATGGACAGAACTATGGCTACACCTTC. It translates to CASSYGQNYGYTF.

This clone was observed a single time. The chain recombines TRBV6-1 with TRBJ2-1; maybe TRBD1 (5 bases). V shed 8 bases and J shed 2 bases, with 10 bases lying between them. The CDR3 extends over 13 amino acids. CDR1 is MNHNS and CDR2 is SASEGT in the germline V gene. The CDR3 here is CASGQGTYNEQFF. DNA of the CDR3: TGTGCCAGCGGCCAGGGCACCTACAATGAGCAGTTCTTC.

The CDR3 loop is CASSGLAGGTSSTDTQYF. The CDR3 nucleotides read TGTGCCAGCAGCGGACTAGCGGGAGGGACGTCTAGCACAGATACGCAGTATTTT. This chain uses TRBV14 with TRBJ2-3, with TRBD2 matching 15 bases. Germline assignment: CDR1 SGHDN and CDR2 FVKESK. V gave up 5 bases and J gave up 0 bases; unmatched junction bases: 6. This CDR3 has 18 residues.

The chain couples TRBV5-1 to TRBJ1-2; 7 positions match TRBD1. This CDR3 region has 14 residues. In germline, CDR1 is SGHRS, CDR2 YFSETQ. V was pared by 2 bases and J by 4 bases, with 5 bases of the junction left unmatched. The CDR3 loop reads CASSFTGEAYGYTF. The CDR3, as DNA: TGCGCCAGCAGCTTCACAGGGGAAGCCTATGGCTACACCTTC.

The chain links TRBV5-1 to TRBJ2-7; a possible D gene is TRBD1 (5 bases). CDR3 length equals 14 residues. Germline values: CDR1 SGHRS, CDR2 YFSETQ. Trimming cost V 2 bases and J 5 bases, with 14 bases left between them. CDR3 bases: TGCGCCAGCAGCTTTGGGCAGGGTGGCGACGAGCAGTACTTC. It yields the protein CASSFGQGGDEQYF. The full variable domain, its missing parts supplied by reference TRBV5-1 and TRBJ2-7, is KAGVTQTPRYLIKTRGQQVTLSCSPISGHRSVSWYQQTPGQGLQFLFEYFSETQRNKGNFPGRFSGRQFSNSRSEMNVSTLELGDSALYLCASSFGQGGDEQYFGPGTRLTVT.

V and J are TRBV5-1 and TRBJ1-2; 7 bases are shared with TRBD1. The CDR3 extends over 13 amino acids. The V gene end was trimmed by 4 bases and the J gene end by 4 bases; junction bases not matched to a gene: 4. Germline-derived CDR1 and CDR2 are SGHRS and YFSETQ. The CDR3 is CASSTTGVYGYTF. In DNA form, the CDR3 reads TGCGCCAGCAGCACCACAGGGGTCTATGGCTACACCTTC.

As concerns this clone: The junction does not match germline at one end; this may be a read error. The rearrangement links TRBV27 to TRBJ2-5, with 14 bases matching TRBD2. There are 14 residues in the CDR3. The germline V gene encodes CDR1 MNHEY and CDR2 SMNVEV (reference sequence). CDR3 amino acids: CASSAGLAGGFTHF. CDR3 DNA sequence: TGTGCCAGCAGTGCCGGACTAGCGGGAGGTTTTACACACTTC.

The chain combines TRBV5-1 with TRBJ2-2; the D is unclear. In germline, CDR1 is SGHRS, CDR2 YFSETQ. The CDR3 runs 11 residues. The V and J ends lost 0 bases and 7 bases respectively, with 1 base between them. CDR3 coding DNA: TGCGCCAGCAGCTTGGACGGGGAGCTGTTTTTT. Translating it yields CASSLDGELFF. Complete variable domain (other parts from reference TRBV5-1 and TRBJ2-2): KAGVTQTPRYLIKTRGQQVTLSCSPISGHRSVSWYQQTPGQGLQFLFEYFSETQRNKGNFPGRFSGRQFSNSRSEMNVSTLELGDSALYLCASSLDGELFFGEGSRLTVL.

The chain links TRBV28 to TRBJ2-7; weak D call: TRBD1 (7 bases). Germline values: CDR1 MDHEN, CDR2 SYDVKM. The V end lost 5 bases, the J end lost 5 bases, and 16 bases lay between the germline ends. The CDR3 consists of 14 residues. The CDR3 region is CASSLQGGKDEQYF. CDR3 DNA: TGTGCCAGCAGTCTCCAGGGGGGCAAGGACGAGCAGTACTTC.

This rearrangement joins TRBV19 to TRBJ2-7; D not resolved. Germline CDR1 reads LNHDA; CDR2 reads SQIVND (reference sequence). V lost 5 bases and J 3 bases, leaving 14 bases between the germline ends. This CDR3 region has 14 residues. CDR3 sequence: CASSPSATNYEQYF. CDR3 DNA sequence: TGTGCCAGTAGTCCGTCGGCCACGAACTACGAGCAGTACTTC. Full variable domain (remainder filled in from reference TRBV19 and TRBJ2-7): DGGITQSPKYLFRKEGQNVTLSCEQNLNHDAMYWYRQDPGQGLRLIYYSQIVNDFQKGDIAEGYSVSREKKESFPLTVTSAQKNPTAFYLCASSPSATNYEQYFGPGTRLTVT.

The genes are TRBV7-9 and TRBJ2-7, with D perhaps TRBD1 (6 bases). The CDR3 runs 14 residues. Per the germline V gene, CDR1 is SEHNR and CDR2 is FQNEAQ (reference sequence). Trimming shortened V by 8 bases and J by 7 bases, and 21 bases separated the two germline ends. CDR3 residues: CASRYGQSEREQYF. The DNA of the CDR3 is TGTGCCAGCCGGTACGGACAGTCCGAAAGGGAGCAGTACTTC.

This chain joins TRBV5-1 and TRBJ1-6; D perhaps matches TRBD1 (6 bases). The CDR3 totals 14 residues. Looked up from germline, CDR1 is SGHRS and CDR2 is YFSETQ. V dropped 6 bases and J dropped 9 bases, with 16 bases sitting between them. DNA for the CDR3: TGCGCCAGCACGGACATTGGGGGCACTTCACCCCTCCACTTT. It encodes CASTDIGGTSPLHF. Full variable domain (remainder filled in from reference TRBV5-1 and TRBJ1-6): KAGVTQTPRYLIKTRGQQVTLSCSPISGHRSVSWYQQTPGQGLQFLFEYFSETQRNKGNFPGRFSGRQFSNSRSEMNVSTLELGDSALYLCASTDIGGTSPLHFGNGTRLTVT.

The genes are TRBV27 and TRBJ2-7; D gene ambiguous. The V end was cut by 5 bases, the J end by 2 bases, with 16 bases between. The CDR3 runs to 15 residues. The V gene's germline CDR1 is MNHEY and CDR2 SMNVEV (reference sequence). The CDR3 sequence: CASSQGQPATYEQYF. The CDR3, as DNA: TGTGCCAGCAGTCAAGGGCAGCCCGCTACCTACGAGCAGTACTTC.

CDR3 nucleotide sequence: TGTGCCAGCAGGGGGACAGGGGCCCCATTTAATCAGCCCCAGCATTTT. This gives the protein CASRGTGAPFNQPQHF. The rearrangement uses TRBV6-6 and TRBJ1-5; 10 bases are a match to TRBD1. J was trimmed by 4 bases and V by 6 bases; bases with no gene match: 9. Germline CDR1 and CDR2: MNHNY and SVGAGI (reference sequence). This CDR3 is built from 16 residues.

The CDR3 is CASSLASGGNNEQFF. The CDR3 DNA is TGTGCCAGCAGCTTGGCTAGCGGGGGGAACAATGAGCAGTTCTTC. J is TRBJ2-1 and V is TRBV5-4, with 11 positions matching TRBD2. The CDR3 has 15 residues. V gave up 0 bases and J gave up 5 bases; unmatched junction bases: 1. CDR1 is SGHNT and CDR2 is YYREEE in the germline V gene (reference sequence).